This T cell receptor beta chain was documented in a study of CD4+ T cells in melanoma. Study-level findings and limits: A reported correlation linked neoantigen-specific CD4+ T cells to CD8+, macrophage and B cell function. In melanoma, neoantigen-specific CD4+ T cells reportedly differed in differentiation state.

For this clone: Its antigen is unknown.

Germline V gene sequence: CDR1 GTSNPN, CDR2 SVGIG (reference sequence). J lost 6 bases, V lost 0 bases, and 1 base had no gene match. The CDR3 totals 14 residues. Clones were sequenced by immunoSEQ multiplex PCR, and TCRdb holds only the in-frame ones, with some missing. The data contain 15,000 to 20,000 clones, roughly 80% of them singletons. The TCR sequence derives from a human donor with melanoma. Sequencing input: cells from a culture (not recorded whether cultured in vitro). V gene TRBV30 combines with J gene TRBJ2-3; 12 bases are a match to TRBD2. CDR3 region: CAWSVLAGGDTQYF. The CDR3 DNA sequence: TGTGCCTGGAGTGTACTAGCGGGGGGTGATACGCAGTATTTT.